The clone carrying this T cell receptor beta chain has a count of ten or more. No antigen is known for it. V was trimmed by 5 bases and J by 4 bases, leaving 9 bases between them. CDR3 size: 13 residues. Then a second PCR, running roughly 7 to 11 cycles, was carried out with a sample-barcoded 5' primer and a J-beta primer mix. MiXCR, run by TCRdb on the 5' RACE reads, gives a single entry per CDR3 protein. The repertoire includes some 1.7 million distinct CDR3 sequences, 25% to 30% of them detected once, and about 7.7% sits in the top ten. This sample stems from a study of blood T cells in healthy people across ages. Study-wide findings and caveats: Because sorting was not performed, PBMCs prevented conclusive naive versus antigen-experienced comparison. Older age coincided with a roughly linear decline in TCR beta diversity per million T cells.

This chain joins TRBV12-3 or TRBV12-4 and TRBJ2-4; no firm D call. The receptor's source is a woman in her twenties or thirties in good health. The material sequenced was blood. The CDR3 here is CASSPSQKNIQYF. CDR3 bases: TGTGCCAGCAGTCCAAGCCAGAAAAACATTCAGTACTTC.